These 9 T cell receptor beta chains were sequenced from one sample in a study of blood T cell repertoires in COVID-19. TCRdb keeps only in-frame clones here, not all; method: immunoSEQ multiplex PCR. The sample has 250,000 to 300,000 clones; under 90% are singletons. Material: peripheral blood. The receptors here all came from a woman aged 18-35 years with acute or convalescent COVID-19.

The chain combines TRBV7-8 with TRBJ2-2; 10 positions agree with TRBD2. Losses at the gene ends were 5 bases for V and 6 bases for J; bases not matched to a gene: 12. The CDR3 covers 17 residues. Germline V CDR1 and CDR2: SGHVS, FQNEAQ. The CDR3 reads CASSPWVSSGSPGELFF. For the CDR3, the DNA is TGTGCCAGCAGCCCGTGGGTGTCTAGCGGGAGTCCCGGGGAGCTGTTTTTT.

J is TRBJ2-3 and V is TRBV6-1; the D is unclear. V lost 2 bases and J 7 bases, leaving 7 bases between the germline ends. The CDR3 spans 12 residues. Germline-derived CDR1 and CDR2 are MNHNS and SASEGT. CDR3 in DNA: TGTGCCAGCAGTGAACCGAGATATACGCAGTATTTT. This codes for CASSEPRYTQYF.

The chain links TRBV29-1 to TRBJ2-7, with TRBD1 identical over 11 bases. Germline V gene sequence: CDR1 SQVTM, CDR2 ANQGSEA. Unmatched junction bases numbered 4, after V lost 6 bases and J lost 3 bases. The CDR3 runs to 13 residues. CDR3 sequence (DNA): TGCAGCGTCGGGACAGGGGGAAGCTACGAGCAGTACTTC. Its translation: CSVGTGGSYEQYF.

The CDR3 coding sequence is TGTGCCAGCAGCCAAGTAGCCGTCTCTGGGGCCAACGTCCTGACTTTC. Amino acid sequence: CASSQVAVSGANVLTF. The chain couples TRBV3-1 (or the pseudogene TRBV3-2) to TRBJ2-6; D gene uncertain. The CDR3 is made up of 16 amino acids. Germline CDR1 and CDR2: LGHDT and YNNKEL (reference sequence). Trimming removed 1 base from V and 0 bases from J, with 7 bases in between.

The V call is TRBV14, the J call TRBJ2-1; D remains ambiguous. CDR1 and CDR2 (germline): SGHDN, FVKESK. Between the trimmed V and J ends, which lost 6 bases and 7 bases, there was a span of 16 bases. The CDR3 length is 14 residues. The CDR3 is CASSQNPLSNEQFF. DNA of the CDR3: TGTGCCAGCAGTCAAAACCCCCTGAGTAATGAGCAGTTCTTC.

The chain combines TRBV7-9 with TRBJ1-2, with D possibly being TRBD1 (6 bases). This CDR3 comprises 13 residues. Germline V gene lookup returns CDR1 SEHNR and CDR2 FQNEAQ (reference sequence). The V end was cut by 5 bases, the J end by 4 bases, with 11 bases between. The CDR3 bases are TGTGCCAGCAGCCAAGCAGGGGCCTATGGCTACACCTTC. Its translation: CASSQAGAYGYTF.

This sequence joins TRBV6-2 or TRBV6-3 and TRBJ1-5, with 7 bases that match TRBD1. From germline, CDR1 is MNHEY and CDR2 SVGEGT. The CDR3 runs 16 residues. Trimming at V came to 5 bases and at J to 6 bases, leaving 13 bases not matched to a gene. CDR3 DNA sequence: TGTGCCAGCAGTCAACCGGTTGGGACAGTCGTTCAGCCCCAGCATTTT. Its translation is CASSQPVGTVVQPQHF.

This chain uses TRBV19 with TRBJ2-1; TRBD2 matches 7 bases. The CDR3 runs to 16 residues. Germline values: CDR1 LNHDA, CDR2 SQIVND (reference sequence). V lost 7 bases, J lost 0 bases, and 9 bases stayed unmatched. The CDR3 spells CASTPRAGLSYNEQFF. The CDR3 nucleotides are TGTGCCAGTACCCCGAGAGCGGGGCTCTCCTACAATGAGCAGTTCTTC.

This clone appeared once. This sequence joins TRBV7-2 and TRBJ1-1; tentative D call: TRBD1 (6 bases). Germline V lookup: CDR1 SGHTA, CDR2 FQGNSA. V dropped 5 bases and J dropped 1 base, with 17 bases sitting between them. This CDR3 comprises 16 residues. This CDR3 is CASSARGGLKNTEAFF. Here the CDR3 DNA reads TGTGCCAGCAGCGCTAGGGGGGGGTTAAAGAACACTGAAGCTTTCTTT.